This TCR beta chain was observed in a study of a mutant IDH1 vaccine in newly diagnosed glioma. Assay used: immunoSEQ multiplex PCR; TCRdb lists only in-frame clones, some missing. The sample records roughly 50,000 clones, about 81% being singletons. This CDR3 spans 15 amino acids. Unmatched junction bases numbered 6, after V lost 5 bases and J lost 8 bases. From germline, CDR1 is PRHDT and CDR2 FYEKMQ (reference sequence). Time point denoted: week 23, last vaccination. What each vaccine dose contained was 300 ug of mutant IDH1 20-mer peptide, accompanied by topical imiquimod. There were new WHO grade 3 or 4 astrocytomas in the donors, and these were IDH1-mutant and ATRX-lost. To note about this clone: Its antigen remains unknown.

This receptor was taken from a middle-aged woman with glioma. Some clones in this sample may be carry-over from other donors' samples. The chain couples TRBV13 to TRBJ2-1; 13 nucleotides align to TRBD2. This specimen consisted of PBMCs, obtained from a glioma patient whose treatment included an IDH1 peptide vaccine. The CDR3 spells CASSQLAGGPDEQFF. The CDR3 DNA sequence: TGTGCCAGCAGCCAACTAGCGGGGGGGCCCGATGAGCAGTTCTTC. The variable domain in full, with the rest retrieved from reference TRBV13 and TRBJ2-1, is AAGVIQSPRHLIKEKRETATLKCYPIPRHDTVYWYQQGPGQDPQFLISFYEKMQSDKGSIPDRFSAQQFSDYHSELNMSSLELGDSALYFCASSQLAGGPDEQFFGPGTRLTVL.